This TCR beta chain was obtained from a study of blood T cell repertoires in COVID-19. In the study overall: Some COVID-19 samples were acute and others convalescent; all came from the United States, Italy and Spain. In each case, the material was cDNA or gDNA derived from T cells, B-cell-depleted T cells, or PBMCs.

Authors' data handling: Estimation of nucleated cell counts was performed using reference gene primer amplification. Clones were sequenced by immunoSEQ multiplex PCR, and TCRdb holds only the in-frame ones, with some missing. The V and J calls and the clone size are those of that table, but D and trimming were determined from the DNA. This table holds about 60,000 clones, 70% to 90% found once. V shed 4 bases and J 6 bases; nucleotides not matched to a gene: 7. CDR3 size: 16 residues. From germline, CDR1 is SGHTS and CDR2 YDEGEE. The clonotype comes from a woman older than 75 with active COVID-19. The rearrangement joins TRBV5-8 to TRBJ2-1, with 13 bases identical to TRBD2. Sequencing was performed on peripheral blood. CDR3 in amino acids: CASSLGLAGVLNEQFF. As DNA, the CDR3 is TGTGCCAGCAGCCTAGGACTAGCGGGGGTACTCAATGAGCAGTTCTTC.